This entry is about one TCR beta chain. Antigen specificity is unknown. As the CDR3 is not closed by the conserved phenylalanine or tryptophan, this likely results from a read error. Axillary draining lymph nodes of breast cancer patients supplied the node samples. This entry is derived from a study of breast tumors, draining lymph nodes, adjacent tissues. Notes on the study in general: Tumors had less TCR diversity than lymph nodes, more than nontumor tissue.

TCRdb itself ran the multiplex PCR reads through MiXCR, one entry per CDR3 protein. The sample shows roughly 130,000 distinct CDR3 sequences, around 20% of them seen only once. The TCR sequence derives from a female donor with breast cancer. Some clones in this sample may be carry-over from other donors' samples. The sample taken for sequencing was axillary lymph node tissue.

The CDR3 reads CASSQATRAMRRAGELFC. The CDR3 DNA sequence: TGTGCCAGCAGCCAGGCAACTAGGGCCATGCGGAGGGCCGGGGAGCTGTTTTGT. V gene TRBV14 combines with J gene TRBJ2-2; weak D call: TRBD2 (6 bases). Germline V lookup: CDR1 SGHDN, CDR2 FVKESK. The CDR3 totals 18 residues. Trimming shortened V by 3 bases and J by 6 bases, and 23 bases separated the two germline ends.